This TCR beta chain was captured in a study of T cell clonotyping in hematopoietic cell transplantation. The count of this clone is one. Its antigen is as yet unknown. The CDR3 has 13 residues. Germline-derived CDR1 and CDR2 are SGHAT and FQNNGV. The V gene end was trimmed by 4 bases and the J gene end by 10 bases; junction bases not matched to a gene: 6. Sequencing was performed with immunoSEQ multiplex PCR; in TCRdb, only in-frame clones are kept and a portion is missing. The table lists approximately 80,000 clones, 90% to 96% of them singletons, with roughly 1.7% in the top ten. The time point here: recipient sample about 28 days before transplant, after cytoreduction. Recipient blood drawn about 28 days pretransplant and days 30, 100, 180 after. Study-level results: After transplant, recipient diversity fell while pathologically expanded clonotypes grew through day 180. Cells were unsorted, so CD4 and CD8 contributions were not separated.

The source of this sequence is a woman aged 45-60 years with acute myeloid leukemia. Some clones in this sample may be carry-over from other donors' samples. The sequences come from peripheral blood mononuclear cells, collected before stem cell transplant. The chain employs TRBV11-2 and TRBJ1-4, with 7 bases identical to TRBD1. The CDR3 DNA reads TGTGCCAGCAGCTCAGAATCAGGGGGAAAACTGTTTTTT. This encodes CASSSESGGKLFF.